The source of this T cell receptor (beta chain) is a study of technical replicates of blood from several donors. Germline V gene lookup returns CDR1 LNHDA and CDR2 SQIVND (reference sequence). Deletions cut 5 bases from V and 0 bases from J, with 8 bases between. The CDR3 loop spans 13 amino acids. This table comes from immunoSEQ multiplex PCR, and its TCRdb copy is limited to in-frame clones, with some not included. Of 91,000 or so clones in the sample, about 96% are singletons; the top ten hold around 0.21%. This chain connects TRBV19 to TRBJ2-7, with unresolved D. Material for sequencing was T cells isolated from PBMCs. The sequence came from a human donor in good health. The CDR3 reads CASSLYISYEQYF. Written as DNA, the CDR3 is TGTGCCAGTAGTCTGTATATCTCCTACGAGCAGTACTTC.